The 8 T cell receptor beta chains presented below share a single source sample, sequenced in a study of blood T cells in healthy people across ages. The second PCR ran roughly 6 to 11 cycles with a sample-barcoded 5' primer and J-beta primers. TCRdb re-analysed the 5' RACE reads in MiXCR, keeping a single row per CDR3 protein. The sample comprises 700,000 to 850,000 distinct CDR3 sequences, 36% of which are singletons, and 10% to 15% rests with the top ten. Sample: blood. The receptors come from a man aged 18-30 years in good health.

The chain uses TRBV12-3 or TRBV12-4 and TRBJ2-2; tentative D call: TRBD1 (6 bases). CDR3 length: 16 amino acids. V lost 5 bases and J 5 bases, leaving 18 bases between the germline ends. The chain's CDR3 is CASSAPTGADTGELFF. CDR3 bases: TGTGCCAGCAGTGCCCCGACAGGAGCCGATACCGGGGAGCTGTTTTTT.

The chain employs TRBV7-9 and TRBJ1-1; weak D call: TRBD1 (6 bases). CDR3 length: 15 amino acids. Per the germline V gene, CDR1 is SEHNR and CDR2 is FQNEAQ (reference sequence). V was clipped by 1 base and J by 4 bases, with 13 bases between them. CDR3 amino acids: CASSLGAGAGTEAFF. Written as DNA, the CDR3 is TGTGCCAGCAGCTTAGGGGCAGGGGCCGGCACTGAAGCTTTCTTT.

The sample holds a few counts of this clonotype. The gene calls are TRBV27 and TRBJ2-7, with TRBD1 matching over 10 bases. Germline CDR1 MNHEY, CDR2 SMNVEV (reference sequence). V lost 2 bases to trimming and J lost 7 bases; unmatched junction nucleotides: 11. The CDR3 runs 16 residues. CDR3 residues: CASSLPGGTGENEQYF. The CDR3 nucleotides are TGTGCCAGCAGTTTACCGGGGGGGACAGGGGAAAATGAGCAGTACTTC.

The chain joins TRBV6-2 or TRBV6-3 to TRBJ1-6; D gene ambiguous. Trimming stripped 6 bases from V and 7 bases from J, with 10 bases between. In germline, CDR1 is MNHEY, CDR2 SVGEGT. The CDR3 sequence is 13 residues long. The CDR3, as DNA: TGTGCCAGCAGGGCCAGTACCAATTCACCCCTCCACTTT. The encoded protein is CASRASTNSPLHF.

The rearrangement joins TRBV7-2 to TRBJ2-1; 9 bases align to TRBD2. The CDR3 contains 14 residues. The V and J ends lost 4 bases and 13 bases, in that order; junction bases with no gene match: 11. From germline, CDR1 is SGHTA and CDR2 FQGNSA. CDR3 protein: CASSSRLAEGVQFF. The CDR3 DNA sequence: TGTGCCAGCAGCTCCCGACTAGCGGAGGGTGTACAGTTCTTC.

This chain joins TRBV30 and TRBJ2-2, with D perhaps matching TRBD2 (5 bases). This CDR3 is 12 amino acids long. Germline values: CDR1 GTSNPN, CDR2 SVGIG (reference sequence). Trimming pared 5 bases from V and 5 bases from J, leaving 9 bases between. The CDR3 coding sequence is TGTGCCTGGCAGAGGGTTACCGGGGAGCTGTTTTTT. As protein: CAWQRVTGELFF.

The sample holds a few counts of this clonotype. The chain employs TRBV4-3 and TRBJ2-1, with D unresolved. V lost 2 bases to trimming and J lost 6 bases, with 5 bases between them. CDR3 length: 12 amino acids. Germline V gene sequence: CDR1 LGHNA, CDR2 YSLEER. CDR3 region: CASSQSPNEQFF. CDR3 in DNA: TGCGCCAGCAGCCAATCCCCCAATGAGCAGTTCTTC.

About this clonotype: Possible read error: a much larger clone is one base away. This chain joins TRBV12-3 or TRBV12-4 and TRBJ1-2, with 7 positions matching TRBD1. The CDR3 contains 16 residues. Germline trimming cut 2 bases from V and 7 bases from J; bases unmatched to any gene: 13. The CDR3 sequence: CASSLTGTEGVGGYTF. The DNA of the CDR3 is TGTGCCAGCAGTTTAACCGGGACAGAGGGCGTTGGTGGCTACACCTTC.